This paragraph covers one T cell receptor beta chain sequence. What it binds is not known. These data originate in a study of CD8 T cells in Susac syndrome. Overall study context: Each patient with Susac syndrome, at the time of blood draw, was therapy-naive, on corticosteroids, or on intravenous immunoglobulin alone.

Sequencing of TCR beta was undertaken in CD8+ and CD4+ T cells derived from blood. An amount of RNA that ranged from about 0.45 to 1 ug was reverse transcribed with random hexamers. TCRdb reanalysed the immunoSEQ multiplex PCR reads using MiXCR and keeps one entry per CDR3 protein. The table lists about 240,000 distinct CDR3 sequences, roughly 95% of them singletons. Study-wide results and caveats: The TCR sequencing and HLA analysis in the study involved a relatively small number of individuals, as the study acknowledged.

The receptor was derived from a human donor with Susac syndrome. Sequencing was done on a sample of CD4+ T cells from PBMCs.

The CDR3 spells CASRPQGTRHEQYF. CDR3 sequence (DNA): TGTGCCAGCAGACCTCAGGGAACTAGGCACGAGCAGTACTTC. The chain links TRBV2 to TRBJ2-7; D possibly matches TRBD1 or TRBD2 (5 bases each). Per germline, CDR1 SNHLY and CDR2 FYNNEI. This CDR3 has 14 amino acids. V lost 6 bases to trimming and J lost 5 bases, with 17 bases between them.